This T cell receptor beta chain emerged from a study of post-analysis software for immune sequencing data. This clonotype was counted only a few times. No antigen is known for it. cDNA libraries of TCR beta carried unique molecular identifiers. T cells numbering roughly 0.9 to 10 million yielded cDNA molecules that totaled about 500,000. TCRdb analysed the PCR reads with MiXCR anew, one entry per CDR3 protein. The sample holds hundreds of thousands of distinct CDR3 sequences, about 57% seen once. Points from the study as a whole: The study found significantly lower normalized Chao1 diversity in multiple sclerosis patients than in controls. Roughly five TRBV segments were more frequent in patients than controls; TRBV5-6, TRBV5-1 and TRBV20-1 belonged to this group.

The V and J ends lost 6 bases and 1 base respectively, with 16 bases between them. There are 15 residues in the CDR3. Germline V gene data show CDR1 as DFQATT and CDR2 as SNEGSKA (reference sequence). This sequence joins TRBV20-1 and TRBJ2-1, with D perhaps matching TRBD2 (6 bases). The specimen sequenced was blood. The TCR originated in a girl aged 10 to 17 with multiple sclerosis. The CDR3 is CSASISRGSYNEQFF. The CDR3 DNA follows: TGCAGTGCCTCAATATCTCGGGGGTCCTACAATGAGCAGTTCTTC.